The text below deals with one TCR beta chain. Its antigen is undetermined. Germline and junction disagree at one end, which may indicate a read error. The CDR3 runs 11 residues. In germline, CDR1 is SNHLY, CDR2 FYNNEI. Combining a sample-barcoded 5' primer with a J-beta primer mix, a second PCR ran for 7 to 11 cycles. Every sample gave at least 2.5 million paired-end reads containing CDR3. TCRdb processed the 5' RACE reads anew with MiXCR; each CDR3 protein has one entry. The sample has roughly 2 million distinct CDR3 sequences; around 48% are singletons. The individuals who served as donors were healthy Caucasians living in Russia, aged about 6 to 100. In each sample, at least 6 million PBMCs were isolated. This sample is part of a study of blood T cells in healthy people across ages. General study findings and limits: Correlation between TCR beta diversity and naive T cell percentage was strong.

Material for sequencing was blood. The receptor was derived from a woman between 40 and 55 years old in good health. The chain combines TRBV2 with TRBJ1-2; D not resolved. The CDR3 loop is CTSSEYSGYTF. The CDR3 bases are TGTACCAGCAGTGAATATTCTGGCTACACCTTC.